Sequencing of this T cell receptor (beta chain) was carried out in a study of T cell responses to AZD1222 COVID-19 vaccine (dated by TCRdb to the early 2020s). Study-wide context: TCR sequencing was performed for 230 to 250 trial participants, of whom 200 to 220 were given two doses of AZD1222 and around 26 were given two doses of MenACWY control vaccine. Trial participants were enrolled by age into 18-55, 56-69 and 70-plus year subgroups, with roughly 150, 30 and 60 TCR-sequenced participants respectively.

The germline V gene (reference sequence) gives CDR1 as SEHNR and CDR2 as FQNEAQ. The CDR3, from cysteine to phenylalanine, totals 15 residues. Of all the DNA, just the CDR3 is kept, 45 bases in frame from base 1. V is cut back by 5 bases and J by 9 bases, with 10 bases in the junction unmatched. Broader findings and caveats from the paper: After two AZD1222 doses, both the breadth and the depth of spike-specific TCRs were significantly higher than at day 0 and than in MenACWY recipients. Conclusions about previously exposed vaccinees are limited, since just 5 or 6 AZD1222 recipients were seropositive for SARS-CoV-2 at baseline. Because no day 14 peak-response samples were available, repertoires were characterized only after the peak T cell response. The 56-69-year group was small, and its depth increase did not reach significance, likely because of low power. Participants were mostly white British, with more females than males. The authors suggested clonal diversity may have been underestimated. The vaccine-associated CD4 TCRs covered the entire spike protein, and the dominant responses fell in regions 160-218 and 743-854. Reportedly, close to half of the unique spike-specific TCRs recognized epitopes lying outside the regions that are mutated in the B.1.351 and B.1.1.7 variants.

What the time point label conveys for this sample: baseline before first vaccination. The treatment or condition label on this specimen signifies: meningococcal conjugate vaccine given as trial control. Vaccinee samples were obtained from the UK trials COV001 and COV002, which included a single-blind randomized controlled phase 2/3 trial of AZD1222 (ChAdOx1 nCoV-19) in healthy adults. Trial participant PBMC samples were collected at day 0 and day 28 after the second dose for TCRbeta chain sequencing. The CDR3 regions of human TCRbeta chains were analyzed by immunosequencing. For the original study's pipeline: Repertoire TCRs were matched against a reference library of SARS-CoV-2-specific TCRs generated with the MIRA antigen-specificity platform. Breadth meant the fraction of unique TCRs that were SARS-CoV-2-associated, whereas depth meant the fraction of total T cells that were SARS-CoV-2-associated. Using the MIRA data, every spike-specific TCR was mapped to the spike region that the TCR reacted to and assigned to either a CD4 or a CD8 class. Log10-transformed breadth and depth values were compared by one-way ANOVA with Sidak's multiple comparisons tests. Sourced from immuneACCESS, this table was stored by TCRdb with only in-frame sequences that have V and J called. A share of the clones is absent; for the studies checked, an unresolved V gene accounts for under half, and the remainder has no known explanation. V, J and clone size reflect that table, while D and trimming were determined from the DNA. This sample is represented by approximately 80,000 clones; roughly 86% of them were singletons. The ten largest clonotypes hold approximately 4.7% of the sample.

In regard to this clone: Its antigen is currently not known. One base away there is no much larger clone; base qualities are not given.

The specimen was peripheral blood, collected on day 0 of MenACWY control vaccination. The source is an adult in good health. Recombination linked TRBV7-9 to TRBJ1-6; 7 nucleotides in the junction match TRBD1. The nucleotide sequence is TGTGCCAGCAGCCCGCAGACAGGGCAGGCTTCACCCCTCCACTTT. This encodes CASSPQTGQASPLHF.